This entry concerns a single TCR beta chain. This specimen comes from a study of shared clonotypes between healthy human individuals. Sequenced by immunoSEQ multiplex PCR; TCRdb stores in-frame clones only, minus some. The table has approximately 95,000 clones, 65% to 70% seen once. This CDR3 contains 12 residues. Germline V gene lookup returns CDR1 ENHRY and CDR2 SYGVKD. V lost 10 bases and J lost 1; bases outside the gene matches: 4. The TCR originated in a man aged 30-40 years in good health. Sequencing was done on a sample of memory CD8+ T cells sorted from blood. Subset noted: CD45RO+ cells pooled with CCR7-negative TemRA cells. The J gene is TRBJ2-7, the V gene TRBV10-3, with 7 nucleotides matching TRBD1. DNA for the CDR3: TGTGCCACCGGGACAGCATCCTACGAGCAGTACTTC. Amino acid sequence: CATGTASYEQYF.